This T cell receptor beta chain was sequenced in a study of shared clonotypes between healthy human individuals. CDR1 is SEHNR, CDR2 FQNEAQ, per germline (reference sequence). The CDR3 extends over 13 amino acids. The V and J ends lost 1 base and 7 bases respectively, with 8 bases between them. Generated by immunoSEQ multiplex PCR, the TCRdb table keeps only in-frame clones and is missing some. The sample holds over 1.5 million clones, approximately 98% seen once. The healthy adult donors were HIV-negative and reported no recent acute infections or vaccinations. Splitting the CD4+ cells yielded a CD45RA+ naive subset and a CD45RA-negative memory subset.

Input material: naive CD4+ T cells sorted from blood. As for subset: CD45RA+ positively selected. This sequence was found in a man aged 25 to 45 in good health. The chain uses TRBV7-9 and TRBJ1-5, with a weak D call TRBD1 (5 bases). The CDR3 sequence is CASSLVGGQPQHF. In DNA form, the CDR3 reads TGTGCCAGCAGCTTAGTTGGGGGGCAGCCCCAGCATTTT.